The clone carrying this T cell receptor beta chain came up many times. Its antigen is unidentified. The iRepertoire nested amplicon-rescue multiplex PCR amplified TCR alpha and beta CDR3s from RNA. For one-step reverse transcription and amplification, 100-400 ng of tissue mRNA or PBMC total RNA was used. In TCRdb, the multiplex PCR reads were re-called with MiXCR into one record per CDR3 protein. The sample includes about 45,000 distinct CDR3 sequences, approximately 20% of them seen just once. The sample comes from a study of glioma-infiltrating T cells. The CDR3 runs 16 residues. CDR1 and CDR2 (germline): SGHNT, YYREEE (reference sequence). V trimming: 4 bases; J trimming: 10 bases; junction bases outside the gene matches: 11. General study findings and limits: Very few CDR3 sequences were shared between tissue and blood. Non-neoplastic patients had below-expected tissue-blood divergence, while all gliomas exceeded expectation.

The chain carries TRBV5-4 and TRBJ2-1, with 13 nucleotides matching TRBD2. Sequencing used glioma tissue, nonneoplastic brain tissue, or PBMCs (not recorded which). The clonotype was recovered from a human donor with low-grade glioma or glioblastoma, undergoing nonglioma brain surgery, or in good health (not recorded which). The CDR3 is CASSPELAGGPREQFF. CDR3 nucleotide sequence: TGTGCCAGCAGCCCGGAACTAGCGGGGGGGCCCAGAGAGCAGTTCTTC.